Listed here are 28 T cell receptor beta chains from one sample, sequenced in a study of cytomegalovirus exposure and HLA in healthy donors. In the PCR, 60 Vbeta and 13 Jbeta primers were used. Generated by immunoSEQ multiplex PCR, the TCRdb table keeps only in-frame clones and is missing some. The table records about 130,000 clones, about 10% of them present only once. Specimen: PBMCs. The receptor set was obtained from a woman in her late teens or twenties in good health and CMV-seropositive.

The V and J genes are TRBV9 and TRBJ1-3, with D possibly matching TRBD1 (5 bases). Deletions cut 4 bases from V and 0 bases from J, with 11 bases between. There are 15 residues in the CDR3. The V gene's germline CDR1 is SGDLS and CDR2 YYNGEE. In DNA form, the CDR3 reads TGTGCCAGCAGCTCATTGGGGGGCTCTGGAAACACCATATATTTT. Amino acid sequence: CASSSLGGSGNTIYF.

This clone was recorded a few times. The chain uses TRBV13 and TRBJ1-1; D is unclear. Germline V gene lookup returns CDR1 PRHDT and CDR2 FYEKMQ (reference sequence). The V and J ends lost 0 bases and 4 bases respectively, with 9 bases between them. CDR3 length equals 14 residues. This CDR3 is CASSLGVAATEAFF. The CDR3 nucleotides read TGTGCCAGCAGCTTAGGGGTGGCGGCCACTGAAGCTTTCTTT.

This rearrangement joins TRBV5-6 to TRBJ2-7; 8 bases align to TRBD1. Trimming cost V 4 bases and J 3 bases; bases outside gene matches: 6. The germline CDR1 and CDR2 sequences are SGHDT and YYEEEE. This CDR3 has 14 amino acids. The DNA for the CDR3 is TGTGCCAGCAGCCCCCCCGGACAGGGCTACGAGCAGTACTTC. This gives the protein CASSPPGQGYEQYF.

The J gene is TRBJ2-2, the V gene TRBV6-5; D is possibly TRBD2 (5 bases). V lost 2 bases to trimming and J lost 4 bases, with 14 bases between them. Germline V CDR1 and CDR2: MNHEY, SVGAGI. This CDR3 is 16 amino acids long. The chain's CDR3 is CASSYGLEGVTGELFF. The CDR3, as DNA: TGTGCCAGCAGTTACGGGCTAGAGGGAGTCACCGGGGAGCTGTTTTTT.

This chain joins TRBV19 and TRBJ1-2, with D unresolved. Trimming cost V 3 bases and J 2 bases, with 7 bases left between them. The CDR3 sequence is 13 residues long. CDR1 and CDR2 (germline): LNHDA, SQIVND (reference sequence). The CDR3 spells CASSIGWNYGYTF. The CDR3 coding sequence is TGTGCCAGTAGTATCGGGTGGAACTATGGCTACACCTTC.

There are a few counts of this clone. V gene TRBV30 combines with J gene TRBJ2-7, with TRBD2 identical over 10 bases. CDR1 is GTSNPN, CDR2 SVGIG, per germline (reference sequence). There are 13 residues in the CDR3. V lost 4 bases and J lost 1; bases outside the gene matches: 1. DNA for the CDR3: TGTGCCTGGACTAGCGGGGGTTCCTACGAGCAGTACTTC. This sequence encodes CAWTSGGSYEQYF. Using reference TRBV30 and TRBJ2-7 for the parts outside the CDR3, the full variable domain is SQTIHQWPATLVQPVGSPLSLECTVEGTSNPNLYWYRQAAGRGLQLLFYSVGIGQISSEVPQNLSASRPQDRQFILSSKKLLLSDSGFYLCAWTSGGSYEQYFGPGTRLTVT.

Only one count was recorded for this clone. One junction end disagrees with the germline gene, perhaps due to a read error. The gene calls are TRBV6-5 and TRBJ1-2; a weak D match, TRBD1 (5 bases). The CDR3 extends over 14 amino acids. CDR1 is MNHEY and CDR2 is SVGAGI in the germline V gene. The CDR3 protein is CASNKGSVKYGYTF. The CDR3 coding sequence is TGTGCCAGCAACAAGGGGTCGGTGAAATATGGCTACACCTTT.

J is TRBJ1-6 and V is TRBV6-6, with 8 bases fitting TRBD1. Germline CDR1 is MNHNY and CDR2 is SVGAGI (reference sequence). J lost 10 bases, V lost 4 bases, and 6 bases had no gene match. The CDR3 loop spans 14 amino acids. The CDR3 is CASSSTGDGSPLHF. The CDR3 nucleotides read TGTGCCAGCAGTTCGACAGGGGATGGATCACCCCTCCACTTT.

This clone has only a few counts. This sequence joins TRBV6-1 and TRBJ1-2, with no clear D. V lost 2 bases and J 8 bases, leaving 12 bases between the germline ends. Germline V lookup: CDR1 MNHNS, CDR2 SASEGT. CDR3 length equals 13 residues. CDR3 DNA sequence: TGTGCCAGCAGTGAAAGAGTAATTCTGGGCTACACCTTC. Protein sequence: CASSERVILGYTF.

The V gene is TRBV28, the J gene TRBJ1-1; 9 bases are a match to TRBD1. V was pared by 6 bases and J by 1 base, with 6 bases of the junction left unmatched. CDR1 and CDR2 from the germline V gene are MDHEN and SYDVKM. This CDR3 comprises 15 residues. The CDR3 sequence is CASRPTGQGNTEAFF. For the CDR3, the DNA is TGTGCCAGCAGACCAACGGGACAGGGGAACACTGAAGCTTTCTTT.

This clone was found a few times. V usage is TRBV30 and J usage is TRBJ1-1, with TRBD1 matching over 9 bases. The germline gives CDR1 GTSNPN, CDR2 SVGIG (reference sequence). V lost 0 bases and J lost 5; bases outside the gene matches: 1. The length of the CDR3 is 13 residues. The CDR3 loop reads CAWSVDRGTEAFF. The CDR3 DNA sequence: TGTGCCTGGAGTGTTGACAGGGGGACTGAAGCTTTCTTT.

The DNA for the CDR3 is TGTGCCTGGAGTGCGACAGGGAGCAATCAGCCCCAGCATTTT. Translation gives CAWSATGSNQPQHF. V is TRBV30 and J is TRBJ1-5, with TRBD1 identical over 7 bases. Germline V gene data show CDR1 as GTSNPN and CDR2 as SVGIG (reference sequence). The CDR3 is 14 amino acids. V was pared by 1 base and J by 1 base, with 1 base of the junction left unmatched.

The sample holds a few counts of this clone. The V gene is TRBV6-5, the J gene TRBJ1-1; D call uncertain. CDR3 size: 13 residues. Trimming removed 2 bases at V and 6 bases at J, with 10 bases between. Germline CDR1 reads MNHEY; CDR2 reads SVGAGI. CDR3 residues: CASSYLGGPEAFF. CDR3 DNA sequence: TGTGCCAGCAGTTACCTAGGAGGCCCTGAAGCTTTCTTT.

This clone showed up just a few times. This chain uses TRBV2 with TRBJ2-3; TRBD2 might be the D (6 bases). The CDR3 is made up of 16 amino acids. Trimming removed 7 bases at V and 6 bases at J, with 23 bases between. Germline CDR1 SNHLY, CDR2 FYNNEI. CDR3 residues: CASKTPRLGGPDTQYF. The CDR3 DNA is TGTGCCAGCAAGACCCCCCGACTAGGCGGGCCGGATACGCAGTATTTT.

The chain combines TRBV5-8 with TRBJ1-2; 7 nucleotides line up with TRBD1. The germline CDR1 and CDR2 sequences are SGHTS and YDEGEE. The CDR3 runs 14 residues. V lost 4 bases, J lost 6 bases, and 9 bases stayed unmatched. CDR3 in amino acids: CASSGTDRVNGYTF. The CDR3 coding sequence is TGTGCCAGCAGCGGAACAGACAGGGTCAATGGCTACACCTTC. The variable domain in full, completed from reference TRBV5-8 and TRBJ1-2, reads EAGVTQSPTHLIKTRGQQATLRCSPISGHTSVYWYQQALGLGLQFLLWYDEGEERNRGNFPPRFSGRQFPNYSSELNVNALELEDSALYLCASSGTDRVNGYTFGSGTRLTVV.

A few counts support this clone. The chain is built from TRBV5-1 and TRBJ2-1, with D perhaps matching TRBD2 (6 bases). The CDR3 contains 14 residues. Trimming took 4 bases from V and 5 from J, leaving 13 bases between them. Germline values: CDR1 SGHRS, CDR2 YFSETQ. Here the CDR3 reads CASSPWAGNNEQFF. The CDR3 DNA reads TGCGCCAGCAGCCCCTGGGCGGGGAACAATGAGCAGTTCTTC.

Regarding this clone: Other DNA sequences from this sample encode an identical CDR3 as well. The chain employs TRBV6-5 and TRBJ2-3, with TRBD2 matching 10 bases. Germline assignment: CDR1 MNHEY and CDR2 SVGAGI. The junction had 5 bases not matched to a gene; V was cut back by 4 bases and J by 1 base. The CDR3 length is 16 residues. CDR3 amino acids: CASSFGLAGGTDTQYF. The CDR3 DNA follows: TGTGCCAGCAGTTTCGGCCTAGCGGGGGGCACAGATACGCAGTATTTT.

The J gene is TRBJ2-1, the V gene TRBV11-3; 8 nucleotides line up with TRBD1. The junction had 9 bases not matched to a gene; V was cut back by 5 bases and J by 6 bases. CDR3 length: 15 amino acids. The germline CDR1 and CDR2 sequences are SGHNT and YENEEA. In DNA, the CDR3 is TGTGCCAGCAGCCGTGGACAGGGATTTGGCAATGAGCAGTTCTTC. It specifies CASSRGQGFGNEQFF.

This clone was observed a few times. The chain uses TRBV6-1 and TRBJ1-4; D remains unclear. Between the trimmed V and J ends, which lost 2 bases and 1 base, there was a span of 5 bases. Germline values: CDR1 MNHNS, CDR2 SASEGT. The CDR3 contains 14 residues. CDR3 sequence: CASSEIRTNEKLFF. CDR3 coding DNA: TGTGCCAGCAGTGAAATCCGAACTAATGAAAAACTGTTTTTT.

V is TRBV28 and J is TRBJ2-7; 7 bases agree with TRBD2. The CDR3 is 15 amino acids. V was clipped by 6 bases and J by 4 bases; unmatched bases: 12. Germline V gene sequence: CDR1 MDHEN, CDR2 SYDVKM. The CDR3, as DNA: TGTGCCAGCAGCCAGATAGGACAAGCGGGGTACGAGCAGTACTTC. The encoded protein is CASSQIGQAGYEQYF.

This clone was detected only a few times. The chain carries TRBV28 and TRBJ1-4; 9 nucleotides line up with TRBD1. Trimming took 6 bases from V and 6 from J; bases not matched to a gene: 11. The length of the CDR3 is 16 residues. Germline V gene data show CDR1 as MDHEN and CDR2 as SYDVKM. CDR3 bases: TGTGCCAGCAGCGCTCGTCCGGGACAGGGAGATGAAAAACTGTTTTTT. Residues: CASSARPGQGDEKLFF.

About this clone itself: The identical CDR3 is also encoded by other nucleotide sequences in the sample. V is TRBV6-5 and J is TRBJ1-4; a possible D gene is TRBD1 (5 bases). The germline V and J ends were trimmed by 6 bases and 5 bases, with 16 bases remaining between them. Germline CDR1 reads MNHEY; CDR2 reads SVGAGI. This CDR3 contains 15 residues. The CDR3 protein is CASRNTGTRNEKLFF. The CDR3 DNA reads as TGTGCCAGCAGAAACACAGGAACAAGAAATGAAAAACTGTTTTTT.

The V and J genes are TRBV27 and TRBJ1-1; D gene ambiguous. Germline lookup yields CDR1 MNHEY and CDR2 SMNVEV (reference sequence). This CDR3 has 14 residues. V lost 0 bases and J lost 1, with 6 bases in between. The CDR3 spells CASSLSSQNTEAFF. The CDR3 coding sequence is TGTGCCAGCAGTTTATCATCCCAGAACACTGAAGCTTTCTTT.

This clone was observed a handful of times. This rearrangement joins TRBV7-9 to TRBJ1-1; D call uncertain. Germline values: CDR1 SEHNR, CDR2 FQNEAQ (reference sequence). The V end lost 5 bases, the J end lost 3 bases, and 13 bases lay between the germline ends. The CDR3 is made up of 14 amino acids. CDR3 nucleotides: TGTGCCAGCAGCCCAACCCAGAGGGACACTGAAGCTTTCTTT. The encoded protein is CASSPTQRDTEAFF.

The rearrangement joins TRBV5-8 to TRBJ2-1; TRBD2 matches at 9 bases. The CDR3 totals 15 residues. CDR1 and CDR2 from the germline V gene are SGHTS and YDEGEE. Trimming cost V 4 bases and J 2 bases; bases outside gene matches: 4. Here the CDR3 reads CASSKGLAAYNEQFF. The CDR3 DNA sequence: TGTGCCAGCAGCAAGGGACTAGCCGCCTACAATGAGCAGTTCTTC.

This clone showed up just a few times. The CDR3: CSALSSDSGNTIYF. The DNA for the CDR3 is TGCAGCGCCCTTTCCAGCGACTCTGGAAACACCATATATTTT. The chain is built from TRBV29-1 and TRBJ1-3; D remains ambiguous. The CDR3 has 14 amino acids. Germline CDR1 SQVTM, CDR2 ANQGSEA. Trimming removed 7 bases from V and 0 bases from J, with 13 bases in between.

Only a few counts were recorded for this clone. The CDR3 region is CATKRDGNNEQFF. The CDR3, as DNA: TGTGCCACCAAGCGGGACGGAAACAATGAGCAGTTCTTC. The V call is TRBV15, the J call TRBJ2-1; 7 bases agree with TRBD2. CDR1 is LNHNV, CDR2 YYDKDF, per germline (reference sequence). Germline trimming cut 7 bases from V and 5 bases from J; bases unmatched to any gene: 5. The CDR3 totals 13 residues.

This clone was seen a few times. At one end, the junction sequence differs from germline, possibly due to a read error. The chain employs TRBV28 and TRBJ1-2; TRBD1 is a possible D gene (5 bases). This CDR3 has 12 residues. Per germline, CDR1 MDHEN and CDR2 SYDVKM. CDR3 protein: CASSQGAYGYPF. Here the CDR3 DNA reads TGTGCCAGCAGCCAGGGCGCCTATGGCTACCCCTTC.